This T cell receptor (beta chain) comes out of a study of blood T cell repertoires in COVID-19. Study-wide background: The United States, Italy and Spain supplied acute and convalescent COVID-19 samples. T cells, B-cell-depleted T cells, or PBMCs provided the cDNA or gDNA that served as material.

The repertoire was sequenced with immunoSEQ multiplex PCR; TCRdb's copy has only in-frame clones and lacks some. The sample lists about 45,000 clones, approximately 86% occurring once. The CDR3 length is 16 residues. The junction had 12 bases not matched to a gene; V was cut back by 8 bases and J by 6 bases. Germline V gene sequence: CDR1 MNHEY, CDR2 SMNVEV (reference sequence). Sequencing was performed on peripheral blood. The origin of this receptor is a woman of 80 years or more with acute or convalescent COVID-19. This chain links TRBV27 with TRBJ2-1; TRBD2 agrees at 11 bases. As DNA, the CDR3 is TGTGCCAGCTCAACAAGGGGGACTAGCGGATTCAATGAGCAGTTCTTC. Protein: CASSTRGTSGFNEQFF.